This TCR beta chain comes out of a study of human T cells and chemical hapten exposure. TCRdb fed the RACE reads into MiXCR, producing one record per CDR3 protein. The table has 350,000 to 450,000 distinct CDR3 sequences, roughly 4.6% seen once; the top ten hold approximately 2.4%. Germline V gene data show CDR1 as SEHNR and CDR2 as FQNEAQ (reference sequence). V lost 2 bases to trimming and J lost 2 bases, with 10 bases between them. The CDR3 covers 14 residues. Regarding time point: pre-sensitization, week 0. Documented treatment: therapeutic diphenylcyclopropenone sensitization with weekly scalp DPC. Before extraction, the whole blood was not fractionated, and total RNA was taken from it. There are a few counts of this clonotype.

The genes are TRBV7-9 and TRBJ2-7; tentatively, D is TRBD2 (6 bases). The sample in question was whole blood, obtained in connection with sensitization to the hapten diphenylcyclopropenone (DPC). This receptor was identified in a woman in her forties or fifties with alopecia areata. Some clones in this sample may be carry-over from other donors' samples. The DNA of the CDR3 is TGTGCCAGCAGCTTATCCGGGGAGGCCTACGAGCAGTACTTC. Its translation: CASSLSGEAYEQYF.